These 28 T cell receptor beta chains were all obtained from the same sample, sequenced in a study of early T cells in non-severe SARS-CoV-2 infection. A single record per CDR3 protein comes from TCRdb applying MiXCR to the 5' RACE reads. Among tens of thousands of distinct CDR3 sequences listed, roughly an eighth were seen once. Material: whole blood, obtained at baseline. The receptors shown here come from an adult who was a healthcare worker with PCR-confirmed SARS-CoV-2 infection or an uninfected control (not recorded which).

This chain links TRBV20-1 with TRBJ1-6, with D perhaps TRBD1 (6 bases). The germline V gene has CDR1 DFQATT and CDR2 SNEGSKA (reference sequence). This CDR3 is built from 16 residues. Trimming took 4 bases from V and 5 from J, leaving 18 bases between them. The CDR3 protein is CSAIAGGGNDNSPLHF. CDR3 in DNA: TGCAGTGCTATCGCCGGGGGGGGCAACGATAATTCACCCCTCCACTTT.

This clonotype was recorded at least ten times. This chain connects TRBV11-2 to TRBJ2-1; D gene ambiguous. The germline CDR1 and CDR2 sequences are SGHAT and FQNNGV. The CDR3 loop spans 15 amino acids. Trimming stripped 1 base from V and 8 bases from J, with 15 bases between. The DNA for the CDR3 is TGTGCCAGCAGCTTAGCCCCGTCACTAATGGATGAGCAGTTCTTC. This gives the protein CASSLAPSLMDEQFF.

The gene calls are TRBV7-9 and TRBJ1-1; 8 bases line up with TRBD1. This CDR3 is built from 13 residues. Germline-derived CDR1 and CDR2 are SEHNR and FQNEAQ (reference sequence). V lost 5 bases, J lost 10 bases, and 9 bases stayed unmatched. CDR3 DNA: TGTGCCAGCAGCCCCGGACAGGGAATTGGAGCTTTCTTT. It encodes CASSPGQGIGAFF.

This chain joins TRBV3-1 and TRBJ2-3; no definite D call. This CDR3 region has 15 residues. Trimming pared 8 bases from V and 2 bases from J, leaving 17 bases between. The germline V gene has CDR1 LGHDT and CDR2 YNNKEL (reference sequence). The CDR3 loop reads CASGPTGTFTDTQYF. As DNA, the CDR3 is TGTGCCAGCGGCCCTACCGGAACATTCACAGATACGCAGTATTTT.

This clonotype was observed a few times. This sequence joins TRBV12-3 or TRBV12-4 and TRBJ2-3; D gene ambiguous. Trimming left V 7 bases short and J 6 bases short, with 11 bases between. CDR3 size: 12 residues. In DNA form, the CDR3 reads TGTGCCAGCACCCCCGGCCATGATACGCAGTATTTT. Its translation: CASTPGHDTQYF.

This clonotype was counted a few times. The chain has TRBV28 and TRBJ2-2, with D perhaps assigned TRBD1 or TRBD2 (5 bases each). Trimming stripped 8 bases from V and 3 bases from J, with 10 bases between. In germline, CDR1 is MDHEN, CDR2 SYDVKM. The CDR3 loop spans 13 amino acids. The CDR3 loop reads CASRDGDTGELFF. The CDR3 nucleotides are TGTGCCAGCCGGGACGGAGACACCGGGGAGCTGTTTTTT.

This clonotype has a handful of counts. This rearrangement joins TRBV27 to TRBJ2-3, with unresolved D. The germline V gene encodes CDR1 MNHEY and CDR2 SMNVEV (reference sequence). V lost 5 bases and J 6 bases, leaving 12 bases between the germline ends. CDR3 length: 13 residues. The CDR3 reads CASSPTEGDTQYF. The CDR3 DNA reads TGTGCCAGCAGTCCCACGGAAGGGGATACGCAGTATTTT.

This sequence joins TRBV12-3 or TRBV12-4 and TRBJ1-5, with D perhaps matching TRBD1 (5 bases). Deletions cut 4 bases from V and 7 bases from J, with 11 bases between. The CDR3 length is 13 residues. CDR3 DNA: TGTGCCAGCAGTTGGGGCGGAGGACAGCCCCAGCATTTT. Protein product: CASSWGGGQPQHF.

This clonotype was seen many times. CDR3 nucleotides: TGCGCCAGCAGCCAAGATTGGGATAGACTGTACGAGCAGTACTTC. Protein sequence: CASSQDWDRLYEQYF. The chain carries TRBV4-3 and TRBJ2-7; D uncertain. The CDR3 spans 15 residues. Germline V CDR1 and CDR2: LGHNA, YSLEER. The V and J ends lost 0 bases and 4 bases respectively, with 13 bases between them.

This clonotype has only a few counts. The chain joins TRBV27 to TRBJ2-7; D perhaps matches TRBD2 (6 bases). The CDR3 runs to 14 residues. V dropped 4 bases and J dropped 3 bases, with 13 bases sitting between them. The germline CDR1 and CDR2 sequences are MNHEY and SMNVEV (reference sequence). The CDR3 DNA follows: TGTGCCAGCAGTTCCCCCGGGAGAGGCTACGAGCAGTACTTC. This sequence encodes CASSSPGRGYEQYF.

Here the CDR3 DNA reads TGTGCCTGTCGGGGTAATTCACCCCTCCACTTT. Translation gives CACRGNSPLHF. The chain uses TRBV5-4 and TRBJ1-6; D uncertain. V lost 10 bases to trimming and J lost 6 bases, with 8 bases between them. There are 11 residues in the CDR3. Germline CDR1 is SGHNT and CDR2 is YYREEE (reference sequence).

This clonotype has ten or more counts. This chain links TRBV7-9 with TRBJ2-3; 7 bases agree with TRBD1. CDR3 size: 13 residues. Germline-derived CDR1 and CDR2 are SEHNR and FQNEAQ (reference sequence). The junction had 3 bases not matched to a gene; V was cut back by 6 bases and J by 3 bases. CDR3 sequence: CASRGQTTDTQYF. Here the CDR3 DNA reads TGTGCCAGCAGGGGACAGACGACAGATACGCAGTATTTT.

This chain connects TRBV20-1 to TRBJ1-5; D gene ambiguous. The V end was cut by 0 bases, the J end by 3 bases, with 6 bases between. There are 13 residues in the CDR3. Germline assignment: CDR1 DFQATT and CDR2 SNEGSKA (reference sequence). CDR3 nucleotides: TGCAGTGCTAGAGATAACGACAATCAGCCCCAGCATTTT. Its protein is CSARDNDNQPQHF.

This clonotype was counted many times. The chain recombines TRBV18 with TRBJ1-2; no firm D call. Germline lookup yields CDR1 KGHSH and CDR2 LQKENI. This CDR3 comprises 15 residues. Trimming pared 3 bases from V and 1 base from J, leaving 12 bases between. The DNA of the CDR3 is TGTGCCAGCTCACCTCCATTGACAAGTAACTATGGCTACACCTTC. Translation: CASSPPLTSNYGYTF.

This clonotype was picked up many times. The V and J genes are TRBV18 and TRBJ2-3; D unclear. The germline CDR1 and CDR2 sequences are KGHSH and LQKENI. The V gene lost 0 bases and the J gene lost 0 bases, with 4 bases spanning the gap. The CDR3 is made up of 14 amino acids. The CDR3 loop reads CASSPPYSTDTQYF. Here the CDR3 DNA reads TGTGCCAGCTCACCACCTTACAGCACAGATACGCAGTATTTT. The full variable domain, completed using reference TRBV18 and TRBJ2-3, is NAGVMQNPRHLVRRRGQEARLRCSPMKGHSHVYWYRQLPEEGLKFMVYLQKENIIDESGMPKERFSAEFPKEGPSILRIQQVVRGDSAAYFCASSPPYSTDTQYFGPGTRLTVL.

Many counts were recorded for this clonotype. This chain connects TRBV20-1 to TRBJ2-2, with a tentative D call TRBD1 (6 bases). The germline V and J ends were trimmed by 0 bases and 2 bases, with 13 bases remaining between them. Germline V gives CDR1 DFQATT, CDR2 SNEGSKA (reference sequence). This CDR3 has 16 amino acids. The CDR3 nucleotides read TGCAGTGCTAGAGATTATAACAGGGCTAACACCGGGGAGCTGTTTTTT. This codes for CSARDYNRANTGELFF.

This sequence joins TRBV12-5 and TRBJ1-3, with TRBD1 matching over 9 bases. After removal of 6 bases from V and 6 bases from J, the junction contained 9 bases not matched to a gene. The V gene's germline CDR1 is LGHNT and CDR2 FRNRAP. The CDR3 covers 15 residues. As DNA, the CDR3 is TGTGCTAGTGGATCCGGGACAGGGTATGAAAACACCATATATTTT. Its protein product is CASGSGTGYENTIYF.

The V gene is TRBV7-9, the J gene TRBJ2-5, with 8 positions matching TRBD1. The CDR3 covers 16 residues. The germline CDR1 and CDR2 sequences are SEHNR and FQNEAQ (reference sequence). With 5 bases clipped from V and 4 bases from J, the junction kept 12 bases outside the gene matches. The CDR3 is CASSTLWTGLRETQYF. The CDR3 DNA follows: TGTGCCAGCAGCACCCTATGGACAGGGCTACGAGAGACCCAGTACTTC.

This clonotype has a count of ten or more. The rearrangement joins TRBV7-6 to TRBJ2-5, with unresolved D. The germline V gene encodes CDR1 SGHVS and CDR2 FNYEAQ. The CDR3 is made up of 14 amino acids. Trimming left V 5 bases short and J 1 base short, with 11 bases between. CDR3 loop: CASSPPALQETQYF. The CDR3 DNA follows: TGTGCCAGCAGCCCTCCTGCCCTCCAAGAGACCCAGTACTTC.

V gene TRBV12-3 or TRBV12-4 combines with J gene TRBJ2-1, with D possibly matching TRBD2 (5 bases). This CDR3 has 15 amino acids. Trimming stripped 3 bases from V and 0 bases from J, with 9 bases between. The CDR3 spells CASSLERRSYNEQFF. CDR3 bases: TGTGCCAGCAGTTTGGAGCGGCGCTCCTACAATGAGCAGTTCTTC.

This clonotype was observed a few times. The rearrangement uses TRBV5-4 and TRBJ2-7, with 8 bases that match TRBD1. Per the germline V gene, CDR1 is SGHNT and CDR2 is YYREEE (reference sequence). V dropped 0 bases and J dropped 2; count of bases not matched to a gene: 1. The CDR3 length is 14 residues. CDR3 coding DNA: TGTGCCAGCAGCTTGGGCAGGGGGCCCTACGAGCAGTACTTC. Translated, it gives CASSLGRGPYEQYF.

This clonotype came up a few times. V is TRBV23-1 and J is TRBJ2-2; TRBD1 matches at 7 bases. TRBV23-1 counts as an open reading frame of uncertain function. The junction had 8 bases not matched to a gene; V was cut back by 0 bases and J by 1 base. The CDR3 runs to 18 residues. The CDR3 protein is CASSQSIAGGRNTGELFF. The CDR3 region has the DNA TGCGCCAGCAGTCAATCGATAGCAGGGGGTAGGAACACCGGGGAGCTGTTTTTT.

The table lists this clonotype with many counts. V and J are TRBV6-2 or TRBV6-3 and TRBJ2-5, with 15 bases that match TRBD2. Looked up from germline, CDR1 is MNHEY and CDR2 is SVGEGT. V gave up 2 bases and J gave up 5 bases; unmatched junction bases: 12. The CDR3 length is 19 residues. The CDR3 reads CASSYPSGTSGRTAETQYF. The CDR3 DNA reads TGTGCCAGCAGTTACCCGTCGGGGACTAGCGGGAGGACCGCGGAGACCCAGTACTTC.

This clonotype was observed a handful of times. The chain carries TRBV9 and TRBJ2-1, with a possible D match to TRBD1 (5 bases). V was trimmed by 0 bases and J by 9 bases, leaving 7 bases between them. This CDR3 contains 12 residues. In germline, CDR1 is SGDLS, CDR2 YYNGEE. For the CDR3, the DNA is TGTGCCAGCAGCGTAGGAAGGGGTGAGCAGTTCTTC. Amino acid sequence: CASSVGRGEQFF.

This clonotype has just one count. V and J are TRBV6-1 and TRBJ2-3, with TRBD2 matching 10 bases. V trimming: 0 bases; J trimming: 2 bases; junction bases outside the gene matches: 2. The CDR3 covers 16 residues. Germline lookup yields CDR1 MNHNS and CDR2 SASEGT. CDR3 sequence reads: CASSEASGGYTDTQYF. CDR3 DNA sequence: TGTGCCAGCAGTGAAGCTAGCGGGGGGTACACAGATACGCAGTATTTT.

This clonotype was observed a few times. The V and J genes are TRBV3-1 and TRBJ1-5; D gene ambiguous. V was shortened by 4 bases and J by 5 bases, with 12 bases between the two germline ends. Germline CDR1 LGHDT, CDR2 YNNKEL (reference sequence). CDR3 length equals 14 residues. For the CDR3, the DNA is TGTGCCAGCAGCCCAGACCCCGGGCATCAGCCCCAGCATTTT. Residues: CASSPDPGHQPQHF.

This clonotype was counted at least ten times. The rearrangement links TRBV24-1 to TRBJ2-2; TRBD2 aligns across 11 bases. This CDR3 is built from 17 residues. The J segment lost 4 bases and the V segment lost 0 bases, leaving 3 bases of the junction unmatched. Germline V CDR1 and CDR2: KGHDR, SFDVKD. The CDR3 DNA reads TGTGCCACCAGTGATTTGACTAGCGGGAGACTCACCGGGGAGCTGTTTTTT. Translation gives CATSDLTSGRLTGELFF.

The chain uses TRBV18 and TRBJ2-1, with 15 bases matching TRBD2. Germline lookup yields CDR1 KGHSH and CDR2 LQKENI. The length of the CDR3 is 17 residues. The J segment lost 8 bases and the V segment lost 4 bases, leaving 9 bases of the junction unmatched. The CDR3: CASSQPGLAGGRHEQFF. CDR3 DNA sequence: TGTGCCAGCTCACAGCCGGGACTAGCGGGAGGTCGCCATGAGCAGTTCTTC.